This record covers a single T cell receptor beta chain. Germline lookup yields CDR1 SEHNR and CDR2 FQNEAQ (reference sequence). With 7 bases clipped from V and 0 bases from J, the junction kept 10 bases outside the gene matches. This CDR3 spans 16 amino acids. Profiled with immunoSEQ multiplex PCR; TCRdb holds only in-frame clones, not every one. The table has roughly 120,000 clones, 80% to 95% seen once; the top ten hold about 2%. Patients from Seattle were sampled longitudinally, starting during active infection. These data are taken from a study of blood T cell repertoires in COVID-19. The rearrangement uses TRBV7-9 and TRBJ2-5, with TRBD2 matching 8 bases. The clonotype originates from a man aged 50-60 years with COVID-19, enrolled during active disease. Sequenced input: peripheral blood. The CDR3 is CASTTPALADQETQYF. Here the CDR3 DNA reads TGTGCCAGCACCACCCCCGCACTAGCGGACCAAGAGACCCAGTACTTC.